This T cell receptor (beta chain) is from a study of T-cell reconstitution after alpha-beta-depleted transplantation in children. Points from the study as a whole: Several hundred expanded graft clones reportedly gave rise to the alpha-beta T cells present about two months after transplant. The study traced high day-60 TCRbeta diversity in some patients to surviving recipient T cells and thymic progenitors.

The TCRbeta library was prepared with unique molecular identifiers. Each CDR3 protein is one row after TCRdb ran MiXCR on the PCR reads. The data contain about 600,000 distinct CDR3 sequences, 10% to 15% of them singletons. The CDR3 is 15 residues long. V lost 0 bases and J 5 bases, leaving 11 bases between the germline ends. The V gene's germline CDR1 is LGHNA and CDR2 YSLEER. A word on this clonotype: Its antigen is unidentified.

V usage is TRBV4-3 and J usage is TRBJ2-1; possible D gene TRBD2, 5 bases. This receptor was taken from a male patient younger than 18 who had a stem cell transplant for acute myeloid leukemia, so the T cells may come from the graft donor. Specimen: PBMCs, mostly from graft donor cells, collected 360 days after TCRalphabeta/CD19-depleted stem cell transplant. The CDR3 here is CASSQDEEGNNEQFF. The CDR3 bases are TGCGCCAGCAGCCAAGACGAAGAGGGTAACAATGAGCAGTTCTTC.